Following are 9 T cell receptor beta chains from one sample sequenced in a study of T cells in Graves' hyperthyroidism and ophthalmopathy. The CDR3 regions of TCR beta were amplified from RNA transcripts. RT-PCR in the first round (using the HTBI primer set) targeted the TCR CDR3. Each CDR3 protein gets one entry after TCRdb re-called the multiplex PCR reads with MiXCR. This sample has under 350,000 distinct CDR3 sequences, with around a fifth found just once. The sequenced sample consisted of blood. The receptors were gathered from a woman aged 45-65 years with Graves' hyperthyroidism.

The chain is built from TRBV7-2 and TRBJ2-1; 8 positions match TRBD2. The V gene end was trimmed by 3 bases and the J gene end by 0 bases; junction bases not matched to a gene: 4. CDR1 and CDR2 from the germline V gene are SGHTA and FQGNSA. The length of the CDR3 is 16 residues. The CDR3 here is CASSFSGKSSYNEQFF. CDR3 bases: TGTGCCAGCAGCTTTAGCGGGAAGAGCTCCTACAATGAGCAGTTCTTC.

This clonotype was observed at least ten times. The gene calls are TRBV27 and TRBJ1-1; 7 bases map to TRBD1. This CDR3 has 16 amino acids. Germline trimming cut 2 bases from V and 1 base from J; bases unmatched to any gene: 7. In germline, CDR1 is MNHEY, CDR2 SMNVEV (reference sequence). The CDR3 loop is CASSLVTGVGNTEAFF. CDR3 in DNA: TGTGCCAGCAGTTTAGTAACAGGGGTAGGGAACACTGAAGCTTTCTTT.

A few counts support this clonotype. The chain has TRBV6-1 and TRBJ1-3; no definite D call. Trimming pared 2 bases from V and 6 bases from J, leaving 5 bases between. The V gene's germline CDR1 is MNHNS and CDR2 SASEGT. CDR3 length: 12 amino acids. CDR3 region: CASSESVNTIYF. The CDR3 coding sequence is TGTGCCAGCAGTGAATCCGTAAACACCATATATTTT.

In regard to this clonotype: This clone may be a read error of a much larger clone one base away. The rearrangement links TRBV6-1 to TRBJ2-3; TRBD2 matches 7 bases. The CDR3 runs 14 residues. Per the germline V gene, CDR1 is MNHNS and CDR2 is SASEGT. J lost 2 bases, V lost 8 bases, and 7 bases had no gene match. DNA of the CDR3: TGTGCCAGCGGTGTAGGGACTAACACAGATACGCAGTATTTT. It is translated as CASGVGTNTDTQYF.

This clonotype showed up many times. This chain links TRBV30 with TRBJ2-7; maybe TRBD1 (5 bases). V lost 2 bases and J 3 bases, leaving 11 bases between the germline ends. Germline V CDR1 and CDR2: GTSNPN, SVGIG (reference sequence). The CDR3 is 13 amino acids. CDR3 protein: CAWSPDSHYEQYF. CDR3 nucleotides: TGTGCCTGGAGTCCCGACAGCCACTACGAGCAGTACTTC.

This clonotype was counted many times. The V and J genes are TRBV7-6 and TRBJ2-7; D remains unclear. V was pared by 4 bases and J by 2 bases, with 15 bases between. Germline V lookup: CDR1 SGHVS, CDR2 FNYEAQ. CDR3 length: 15 residues. The CDR3 protein is CASSSRFAETYEQYF. Here the CDR3 DNA reads TGTGCCAGCAGCTCCAGGTTTGCGGAGACCTACGAGCAGTACTTC.

The chain employs TRBV6-1 and TRBJ2-7, with 8 nucleotides matching TRBD1. This CDR3 spans 14 amino acids. The germline V gene encodes CDR1 MNHNS and CDR2 SASEGT. V shed 6 bases and J 3 bases; nucleotides not matched to a gene: 7. DNA of the CDR3: TGTGCCAGCAGAAACAGGGGGATCAACTACGAGCAGTACTTC. Its translation: CASRNRGINYEQYF.

This clonotype was counted at least ten times. The chain joins TRBV28 to TRBJ1-5; weak D call: TRBD1 (6 bases). The germline gives CDR1 MDHEN, CDR2 SYDVKM. V was clipped by 8 bases and J by 5 bases, with 22 bases between them. CDR3 length equals 16 residues. The CDR3 loop is CASHEGGKGPHQPQHF. In DNA, the CDR3 is TGTGCCAGCCACGAGGGGGGGAAGGGGCCCCATCAGCCCCAGCATTTT.

This clonotype showed up just once. The gene calls are TRBV24-1 and TRBJ1-2, with D uncertain. CDR3 length: 12 amino acids. Germline V CDR1 and CDR2: KGHDR, SFDVKD. V lost 3 bases and J lost 10, with 11 bases in between. The CDR3 sequence: CATSDHDTDYTF. CDR3 coding DNA: TGTGCCACCAGTGATCACGACACGGACTACACCTTC.